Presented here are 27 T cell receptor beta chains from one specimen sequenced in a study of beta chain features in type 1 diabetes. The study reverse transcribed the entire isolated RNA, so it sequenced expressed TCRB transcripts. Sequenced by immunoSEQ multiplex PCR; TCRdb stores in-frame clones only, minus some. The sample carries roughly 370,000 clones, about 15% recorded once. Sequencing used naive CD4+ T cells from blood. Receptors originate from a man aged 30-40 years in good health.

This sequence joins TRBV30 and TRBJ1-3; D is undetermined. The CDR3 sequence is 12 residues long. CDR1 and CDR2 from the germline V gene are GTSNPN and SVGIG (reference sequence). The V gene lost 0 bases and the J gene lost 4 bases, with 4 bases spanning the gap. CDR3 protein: CAWSVKGNTIYF. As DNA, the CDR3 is TGTGCCTGGAGTGTAAAAGGAAACACCATATATTTT. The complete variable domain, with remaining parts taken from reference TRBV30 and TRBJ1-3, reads SQTIHQWPATLVQPVGSPLSLECTVEGTSNPNLYWYRQAAGRGLQLLFYSVGIGQISSEVPQNLSASRPQDRQFILSSKKLLLSDSGFYLCAWSVKGNTIYFGEGSWLTVV.

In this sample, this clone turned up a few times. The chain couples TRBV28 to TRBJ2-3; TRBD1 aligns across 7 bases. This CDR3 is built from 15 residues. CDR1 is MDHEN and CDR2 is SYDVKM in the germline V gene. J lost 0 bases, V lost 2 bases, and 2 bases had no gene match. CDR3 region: CASSLTGQSTDTQYF. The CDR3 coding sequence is TGTGCCAGCAGTTTAACGGGACAGAGCACAGATACGCAGTATTTT.

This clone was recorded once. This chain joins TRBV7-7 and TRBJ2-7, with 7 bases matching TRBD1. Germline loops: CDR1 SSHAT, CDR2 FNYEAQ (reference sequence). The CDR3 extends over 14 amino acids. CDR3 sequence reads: CASSLSDRSNEQYV. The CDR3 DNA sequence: TGTGCTAGCAGCTTATCGGACAGGAGTAACGAGCAGTACGTC.

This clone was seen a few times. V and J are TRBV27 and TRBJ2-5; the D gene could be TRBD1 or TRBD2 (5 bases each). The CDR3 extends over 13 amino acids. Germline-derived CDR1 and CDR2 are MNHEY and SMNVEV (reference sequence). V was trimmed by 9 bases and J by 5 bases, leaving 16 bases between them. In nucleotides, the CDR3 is TGTGCCAGTTCCCGACCGGGGCGGGAGACCCAGTACTTC. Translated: CASSRPGRETQYF.

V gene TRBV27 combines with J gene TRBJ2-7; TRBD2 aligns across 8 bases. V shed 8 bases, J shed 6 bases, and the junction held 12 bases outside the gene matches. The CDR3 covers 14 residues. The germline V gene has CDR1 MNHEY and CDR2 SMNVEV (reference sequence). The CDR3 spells CASRSGSIGAEQYV. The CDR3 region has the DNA TGTGCCAGCCGGAGCGGGAGCATCGGGGCCGAGCAGTACGTC.

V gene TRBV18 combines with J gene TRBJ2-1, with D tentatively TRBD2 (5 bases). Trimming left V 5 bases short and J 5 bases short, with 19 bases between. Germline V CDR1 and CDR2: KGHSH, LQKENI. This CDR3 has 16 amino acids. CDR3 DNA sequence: TGTGCCAGCTCATCTTACGCTAGCCTTCTCGACAATGAGCAGTTCTTC. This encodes CASSSYASLLDNEQFF.

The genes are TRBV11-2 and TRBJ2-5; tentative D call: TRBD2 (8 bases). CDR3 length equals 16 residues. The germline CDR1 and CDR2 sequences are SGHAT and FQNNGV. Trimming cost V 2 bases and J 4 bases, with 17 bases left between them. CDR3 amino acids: CASSLKTGGGAETQYF. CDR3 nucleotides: TGTGCCAGCAGCTTAAAAACGGGAGGGGGCGCAGAGACCCAGTACTTC.

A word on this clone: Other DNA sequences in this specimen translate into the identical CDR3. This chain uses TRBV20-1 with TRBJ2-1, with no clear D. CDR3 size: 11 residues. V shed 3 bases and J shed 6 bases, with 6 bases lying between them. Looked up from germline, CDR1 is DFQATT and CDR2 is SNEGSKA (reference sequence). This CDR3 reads CSASLGNEQFF. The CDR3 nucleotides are TGCAGTGCTAGTTTAGGCAATGAGCAGTTCTTC.

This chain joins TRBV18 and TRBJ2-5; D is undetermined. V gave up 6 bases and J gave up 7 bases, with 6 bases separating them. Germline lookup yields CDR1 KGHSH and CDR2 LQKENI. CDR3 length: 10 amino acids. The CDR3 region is CASSGSTQYF. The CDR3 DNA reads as TGTGCCAGCTCGGGCTCGACCCAGTACTTC. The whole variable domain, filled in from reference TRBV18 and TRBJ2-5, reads NAGVMQNPRHLVRRRGQEARLRCSPMKGHSHVYWYRQLPEEGLKFMVYLQKENIIDESGMPKERFSAEFPKEGPSILRIQQVVRGDSAAYFCASSGSTQYFGPGTRLLVL.

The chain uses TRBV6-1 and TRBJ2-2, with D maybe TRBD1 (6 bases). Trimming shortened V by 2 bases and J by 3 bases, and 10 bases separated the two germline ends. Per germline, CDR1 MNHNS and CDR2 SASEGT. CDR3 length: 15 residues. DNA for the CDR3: TGTGCCAGCAGTGAATACAGGGTTGACACCGGGGAGCTGTTTTTT. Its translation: CASSEYRVDTGELFF.

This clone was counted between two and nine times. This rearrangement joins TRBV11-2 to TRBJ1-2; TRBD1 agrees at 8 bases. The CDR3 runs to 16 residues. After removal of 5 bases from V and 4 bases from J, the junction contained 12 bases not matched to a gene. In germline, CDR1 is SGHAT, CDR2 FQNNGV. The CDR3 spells CASSPLHQGAGYGYTF. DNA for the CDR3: TGTGCCAGCAGCCCCCTCCATCAGGGGGCGGGCTATGGCTACACCTTC.

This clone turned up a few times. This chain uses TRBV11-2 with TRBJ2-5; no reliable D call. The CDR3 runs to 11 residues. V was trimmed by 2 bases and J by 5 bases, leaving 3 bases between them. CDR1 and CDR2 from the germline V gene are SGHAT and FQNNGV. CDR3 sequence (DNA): TGTGCCAGCAGCTTATATGAGACCCAGTACTTC. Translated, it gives CASSLYETQYF.

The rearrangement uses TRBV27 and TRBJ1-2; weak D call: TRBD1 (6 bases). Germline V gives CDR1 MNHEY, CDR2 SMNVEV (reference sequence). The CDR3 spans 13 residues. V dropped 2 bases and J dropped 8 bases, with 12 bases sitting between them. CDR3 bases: TGTGCCAGCAGTTTAAACAGGGCGGGCGGCTACACCTTC. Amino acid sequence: CASSLNRAGGYTF.

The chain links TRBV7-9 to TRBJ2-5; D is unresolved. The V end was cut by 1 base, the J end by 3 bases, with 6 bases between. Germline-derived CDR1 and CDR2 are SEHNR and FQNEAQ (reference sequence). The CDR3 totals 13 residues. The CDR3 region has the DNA TGTGCCAGCAGCTTAGGACTGAAAGAGACCCAGTACTTC. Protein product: CASSLGLKETQYF.

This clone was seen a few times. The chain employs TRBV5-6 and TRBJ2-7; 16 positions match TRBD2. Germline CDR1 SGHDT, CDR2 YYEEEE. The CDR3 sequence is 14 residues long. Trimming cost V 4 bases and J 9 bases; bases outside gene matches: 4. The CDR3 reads CASSPGTSGRVQYV. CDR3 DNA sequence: TGTGCCAGCAGCCCTGGGACTAGCGGGAGGGTGCAGTACGTC.

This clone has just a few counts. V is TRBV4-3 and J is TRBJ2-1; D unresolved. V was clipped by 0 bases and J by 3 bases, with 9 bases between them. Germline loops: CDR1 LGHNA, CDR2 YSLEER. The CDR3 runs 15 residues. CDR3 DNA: TGCGCCAGCAGCCAAGACACAGCATACTACAATGAGCAGTTCTTC. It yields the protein CASSQDTAYYNEQFF.

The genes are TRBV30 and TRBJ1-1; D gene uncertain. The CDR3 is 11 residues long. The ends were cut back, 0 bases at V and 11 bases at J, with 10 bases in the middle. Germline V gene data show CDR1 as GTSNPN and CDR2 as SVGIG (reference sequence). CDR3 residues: CAWSVRLAAFF. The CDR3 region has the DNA TGTGCCTGGAGTGTACGGCTAGCGGCTTTCTTT.

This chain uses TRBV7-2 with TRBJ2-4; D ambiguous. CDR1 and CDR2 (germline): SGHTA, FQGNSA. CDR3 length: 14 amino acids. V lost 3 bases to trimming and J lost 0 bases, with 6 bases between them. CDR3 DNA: TGTGCCAGCAGCTTTTCCCGAGCCAAAAACATTCAGTACTTC. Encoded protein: CASSFSRAKNIQYF.

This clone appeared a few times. CDR3 in DNA: TGTGCCTGGAGTGTATTCCGGGTTGGGGAGACCCAGTACTTC. Its translation: CAWSVFRVGETQYF. This chain connects TRBV30 to TRBJ2-5; D not certain. This CDR3 is 14 amino acids long. From germline, CDR1 is GTSNPN and CDR2 SVGIG (reference sequence). Trimming shortened V by 0 bases and J by 5 bases, and 13 bases separated the two germline ends.

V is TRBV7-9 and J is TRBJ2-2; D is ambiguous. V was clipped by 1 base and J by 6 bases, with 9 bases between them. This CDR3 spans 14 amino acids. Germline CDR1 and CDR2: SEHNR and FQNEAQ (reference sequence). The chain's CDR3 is CASSLGTEAGELFF. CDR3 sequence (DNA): TGTGCCAGCAGCTTAGGTACAGAGGCCGGGGAGCTGTTTTTT.

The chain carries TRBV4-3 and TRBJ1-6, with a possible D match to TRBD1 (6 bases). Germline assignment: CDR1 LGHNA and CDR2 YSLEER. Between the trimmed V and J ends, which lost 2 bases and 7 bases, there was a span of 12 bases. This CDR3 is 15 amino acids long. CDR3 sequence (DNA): TGCGCCAGCAGCCAACTGGACAGTAACAATTCACCCCTCCACTTT. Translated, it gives CASSQLDSNNSPLHF.

The CDR3 loop reads CASSLNDRDSGNTIYF. The CDR3 bases are TGTGCCAGCAGTTTGAATGACAGGGACTCTGGAAACACCATATATTTT. The chain has TRBV7-9 and TRBJ1-3; the match to TRBD1 covers 7 bases. The length of the CDR3 is 16 residues. Germline V gene lookup returns CDR1 SEHNR and CDR2 FQNEAQ (reference sequence). With 6 bases clipped from V and 0 bases from J, the junction kept 8 bases outside the gene matches. Full variable domain (outside the CDR3, taken from reference TRBV7-9 and TRBJ1-3): DTGVSQNPRHKITKRGQNVTFRCDPISEHNRLYWYRQTLGQGPEFLTYFQNEAQLEKSRLLSDRFSAERPKGSFSTLEIQRTEQGDSAMYLCASSLNDRDSGNTIYFGEGSWLTVV.

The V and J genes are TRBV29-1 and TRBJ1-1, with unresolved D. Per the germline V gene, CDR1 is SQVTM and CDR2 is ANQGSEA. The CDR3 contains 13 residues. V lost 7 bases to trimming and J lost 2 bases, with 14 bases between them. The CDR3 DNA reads TGCAGCGGGCAAGGCGGCGGTAACACTGAAGCTTTCTTT. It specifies CSGQGGGNTEAFF.

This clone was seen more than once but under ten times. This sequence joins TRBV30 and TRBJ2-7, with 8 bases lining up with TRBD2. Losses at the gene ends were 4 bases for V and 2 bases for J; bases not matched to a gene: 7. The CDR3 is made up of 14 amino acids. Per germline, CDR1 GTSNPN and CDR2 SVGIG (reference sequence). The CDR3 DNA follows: TGTGCCTGGATCGCGGGGGGCTCGGCCTACGAGCAGTACGTC. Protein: CAWIAGGSAYEQYV.

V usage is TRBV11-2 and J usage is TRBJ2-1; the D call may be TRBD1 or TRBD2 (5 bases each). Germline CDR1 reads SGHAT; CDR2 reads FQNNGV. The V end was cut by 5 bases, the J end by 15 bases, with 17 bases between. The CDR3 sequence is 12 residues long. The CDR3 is CASSVRDLAVFF. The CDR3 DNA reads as TGTGCCAGCAGCGTCCGGGACCTTGCAGTGTTCTTC.

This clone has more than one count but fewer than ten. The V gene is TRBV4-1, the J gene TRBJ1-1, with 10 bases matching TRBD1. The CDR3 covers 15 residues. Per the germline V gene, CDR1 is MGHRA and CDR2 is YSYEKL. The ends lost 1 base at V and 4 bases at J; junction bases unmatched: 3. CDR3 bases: TGCGCCAGCAGCCAAGGGAGACAGGGGGCCACTGAAGCTTTCTTT. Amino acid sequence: CASSQGRQGATEAFF.

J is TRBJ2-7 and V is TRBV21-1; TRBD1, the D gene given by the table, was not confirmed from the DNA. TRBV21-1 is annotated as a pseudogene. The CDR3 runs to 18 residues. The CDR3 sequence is CASSLRTVTGPRSYEQYV. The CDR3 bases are TGTGCCAGCAGCTTGCGGACCGTGACAGGGCCTCGTTCCTACGAGCAGTACGTC.